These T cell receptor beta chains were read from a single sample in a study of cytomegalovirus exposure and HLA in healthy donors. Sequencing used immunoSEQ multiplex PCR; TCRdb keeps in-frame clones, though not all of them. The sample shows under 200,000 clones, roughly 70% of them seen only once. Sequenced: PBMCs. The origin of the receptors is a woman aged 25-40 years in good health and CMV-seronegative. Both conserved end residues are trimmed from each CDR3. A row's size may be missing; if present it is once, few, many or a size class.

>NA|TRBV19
ASSRTGPGGANVLT
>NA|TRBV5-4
ASSLGRGISYEQY
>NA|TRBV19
ASSIRAGYTEAF
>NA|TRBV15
ATSDPQENLYGYT
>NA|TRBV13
ASSLGAGNTEAF
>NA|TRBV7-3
ASSLDKSNEQF
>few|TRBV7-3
ASSPTRGRNNEQF
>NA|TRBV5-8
ASSFRILDTQY
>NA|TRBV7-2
ASSFGTKGGELF
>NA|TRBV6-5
ASSQGRAQNYGYT
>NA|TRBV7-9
ASSPRTGSSYNEQF
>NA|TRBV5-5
ASSLFAGFSNEQF
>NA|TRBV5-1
ASRLAGGTGELF
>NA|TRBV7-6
ASSQATGEQY
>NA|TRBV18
ASSPTVSAQETQY
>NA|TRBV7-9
ASSLASGRALPGELF
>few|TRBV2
ASKLDRRTYEQY
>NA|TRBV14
ASSQRVGLRDEQY
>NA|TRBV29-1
SVEGLAGGTSYNEQF
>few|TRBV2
ATEGQGAIGGYT
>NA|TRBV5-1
ASSLGGLAGGEYEQY
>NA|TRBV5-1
ASSLTGGWNTEAF
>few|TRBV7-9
ASSLGAHNRDTGELF
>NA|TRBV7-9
ASSSRQGNSPLH
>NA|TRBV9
ASSPGALNTGELF
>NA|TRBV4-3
ASSPRGTSGLYNEQF
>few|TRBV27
ASRGSGRTGELF
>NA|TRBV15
ATSKRSGSSYEQY
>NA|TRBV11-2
ASSPRLAVKYEQY
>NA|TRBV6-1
ASSVRQGIYTGELF
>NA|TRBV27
ASRDRALTTNEKLF
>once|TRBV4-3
ASSQEFVSSYEQY
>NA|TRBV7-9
ASSRTGEMAQY
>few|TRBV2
ASGEEGSLERGYT
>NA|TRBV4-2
ASSQKLAVGYNEQF
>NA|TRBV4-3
ASSQGTGHRYGYT
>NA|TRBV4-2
ASSSRDRGTSTNEKLF
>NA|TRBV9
ASTPLGGTNTGELF
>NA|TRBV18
ASSPQLAGGGGGNEQF
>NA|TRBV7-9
ASSLGDWAGETQY
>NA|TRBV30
AWSSGQGNEQY
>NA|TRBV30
AWSVTRRSGANVLT
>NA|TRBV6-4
ASSVLAGGNTGELF
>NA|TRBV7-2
ASSLQGELRTDTQY
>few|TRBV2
ASHLQGGRYEQY
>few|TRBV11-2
ASSPRLGWGGNTEAF